This T cell receptor beta chain emerged from a study of Ad26.COV2.S vaccination and SARS-CoV-2 variants. The treatment denotes: around 19 received Ad26.COV2.S at low or high dose, single or two shots; 5 received placebo; per-sample allocation not given. Each sample was drawn 63 days after the first injection (of vaccine or placebo). An 18-55-year-old adult in Boston served as donor. Between the trimmed V and J ends, which lost 6 bases and 7 bases, there was a span of 13 bases. Germline V gene lookup returns CDR1 MNHEY and CDR2 SVGAGI. The CDR3 contains 13 residues. Generated by immunoSEQ multiplex PCR, the TCRdb table keeps only in-frame clones and is missing some. The sample lists about 390,000 clones, roughly nine tenths seen once, with approximately 3.7% in the top ten.

The clonotype comes from a person between 18 and 59 years old who received the Ad26.COV2.S COVID-19 vaccine or a placebo. Sequencing was performed on peripheral blood, taken in a trial of Ad26.COV2.S vaccine versus placebo. The V gene is TRBV6-5, the J gene TRBJ1-5; D remains unclear. Here the CDR3 reads CASSSMGNQPQHF. CDR3 bases: TGTGCCAGCAGCTCCATGGGTAACCAGCCCCAGCATTTT.